This TCR beta chain was sequenced for a study of cytotoxic CD8 clonotypes in ibrutinib-treated CLL. This CDR3 contains 14 residues. Germline values: CDR1 KGHSH, CDR2 LQKENI. Trimming took 4 bases from V and 4 from J, leaving 14 bases between them. Findings and limits, study-wide: Contraction or stability on treatment was seen for public clonotypes, which were uncommon.

Sequencing used immunoSEQ multiplex PCR; TCRdb keeps in-frame clones, though not all of them. The sample yields hundreds of thousands of clones, around 70% seen once. Only a few counts were recorded for this clone. The antigen remains undetermined. The sequencing here drew on PBMCs, taken after 24 months of ibrutinib treatment. This chain joins TRBV18 and TRBJ2-7, with D perhaps matching TRBD2 (5 bases). This sequence originates from a human donor with chronic lymphocytic leukemia. The CDR3 nucleotides are TGTGCCAGCTCACTGAGCGGTGGAGATTACGAGCAGTACTTC. It yields the protein CASSLSGGDYEQYF.